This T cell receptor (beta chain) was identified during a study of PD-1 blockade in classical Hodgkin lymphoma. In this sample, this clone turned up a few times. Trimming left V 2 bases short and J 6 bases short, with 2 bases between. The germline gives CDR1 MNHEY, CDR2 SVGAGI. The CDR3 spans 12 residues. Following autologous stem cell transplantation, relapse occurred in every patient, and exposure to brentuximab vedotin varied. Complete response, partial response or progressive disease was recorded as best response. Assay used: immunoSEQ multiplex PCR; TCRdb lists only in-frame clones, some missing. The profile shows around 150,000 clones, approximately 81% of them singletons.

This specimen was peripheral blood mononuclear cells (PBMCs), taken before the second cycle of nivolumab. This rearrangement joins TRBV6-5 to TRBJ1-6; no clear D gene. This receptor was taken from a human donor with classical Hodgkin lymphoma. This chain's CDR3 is CASSYPNSPLHF. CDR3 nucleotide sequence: TGTGCCAGCAGTTACCCTAATTCACCCCTCCACTTT.